These 8 T cell receptor beta chains were all obtained from the same sample, sequenced in a study of cytomegalovirus exposure and HLA in healthy donors. 13 Jbeta primers and 60 Vbeta primers were used for the PCR. TCRdb's table, derived via immunoSEQ multiplex PCR, lists solely in-frame clones and lacks some. The table includes around 140,000 clones, around 73% detected once. Sequencing was carried out using PBMCs. These receptors were obtained from a female donor in good health and CMV-seronegative.

The chain employs TRBV5-1 and TRBJ2-7; 12 bases align to TRBD2. CDR3 size: 16 residues. CDR1 is SGHRS, CDR2 YFSETQ, per germline. With 0 bases clipped from V and 6 bases from J, the junction kept 7 bases outside the gene matches. The CDR3 reads CASSLGGTSGFSEQYF. CDR3 nucleotides: TGCGCCAGCAGCTTGGGGGGGACTAGCGGGTTTAGCGAGCAGTACTTC.

V usage is TRBV5-1 and J usage is TRBJ2-2; D may be TRBD1 (5 bases). Germline V gene data show CDR1 as SGHRS and CDR2 as YFSETQ. V was trimmed by 0 bases and J by 5 bases, leaving 8 bases between them. The CDR3 sequence is 14 residues long. CDR3 residues: CASSLVSGTGELFF. DNA of the CDR3: TGCGCCAGCAGCTTGGTTTCAGGGACCGGGGAGCTGTTTTTT.

The gene calls are TRBV6-5 and TRBJ2-3, with unresolved D. Trimming shortened V by 5 bases and J by 2 bases, and 14 bases separated the two germline ends. The germline gives CDR1 MNHEY, CDR2 SVGAGI. There are 15 residues in the CDR3. The CDR3 DNA sequence: TGTGCCAGCAGTACCCCCGGGTCGCCCACAGATACGCAGTATTTT. This codes for CASSTPGSPTDTQYF.

The chain carries TRBV27 and TRBJ2-1, with D tentatively TRBD2 (6 bases). CDR1 and CDR2 from the germline V gene are MNHEY and SMNVEV (reference sequence). This CDR3 has 13 amino acids. Deletions cut 1 base from V and 10 bases from J, with 11 bases between. CDR3 sequence: CASSLFGGFEQFF. The CDR3 DNA follows: TGTGCCAGCAGTTTATTCGGGGGTTTCGAGCAGTTCTTC.

This chain joins TRBV7-2 and TRBJ2-5, with TRBD2 matching over 11 bases. Trimming at V came to 5 bases and at J to 5 bases, leaving 10 bases not matched to a gene. The CDR3 is made up of 16 amino acids. Germline V lookup: CDR1 SGHTA, CDR2 FQGNSA. The CDR3 coding sequence is TGTGCCAGCAGCCCGCCCAGACTAGCGGGGAGGGAGACCCAGTACTTC. Protein product: CASSPPRLAGRETQYF.

This clone was seen just once. The chain combines TRBV9 with TRBJ1-2; D is possibly TRBD1 (5 bases). Germline CDR1 and CDR2: SGDLS and YYNGEE. Trimming left V 0 bases short and J 2 bases short, with 11 bases between. This CDR3 has 15 amino acids. The CDR3 DNA reads TGTGCCAGCAGCGTAGCCAATACAGGAAACTATGGCTACACCTTC. Encoded protein: CASSVANTGNYGYTF.

The J gene is TRBJ2-3, the V gene TRBV4-1, with TRBD2 matching 9 bases. Germline values: CDR1 MGHRA, CDR2 YSYEKL. CDR3 length: 19 amino acids. Trimming at V came to 0 bases and at J to 5 bases, leaving 15 bases not matched to a gene. In DNA, the CDR3 is TGCGCCAGCAGCCAAGAAGGGGCCGGCGGGAGGGCCCGCGAAGATACGCAGTATTTT. Its protein is CASSQEGAGGRAREDTQYF.

The chain recombines TRBV29-1 with TRBJ1-1; a weak D match, TRBD1 (5 bases). The V end was cut by 6 bases, the J end by 3 bases, with 17 bases between. This CDR3 spans 14 amino acids. Germline assignment: CDR1 SQVTM and CDR2 ANQGSEA. The CDR3 loop is CSVLPKLRDTEAFF. In nucleotides, the CDR3 is TGCAGCGTCCTCCCTAAGCTCAGGGACACTGAAGCTTTCTTT.